Listed below are T cell receptor beta chains from one sample, sequenced in a study of a mutant IDH1 vaccine in newly diagnosed glioma. Their antigen targets remain unknown. The table came from immunoSEQ multiplex PCR; TCRdb's copy has only in-frame clones and leaves some out. The sample has 82,000 or so clones, approximately 85% seen once. The specimen was PBMCs, collected from a glioma patient whose treatment included an IDH1 peptide vaccine. Receptors were obtained from a man under 40 with glioma. Some clones in this sample may be carry-over from other donors' samples. Both conserved end residues are part of each CDR3. The D gene is left open where the match is weak. Clone size is not always given. Where it is, it says once, few, many or a class for expanded clones.

V gene	J gene	D gene	clone size	CDR3 DNA	CDR3 protein
TRBV5-6	TRBJ1-2	NA	NA	TGTGCCAGCAGCCGTTATGGGCTCTATGGCTACACCTTC	CASSRYGLYGYTF
TRBV28	TRBJ1-4	NA	NA	TGTGCCAGCAGCCACAGGGTTCAGGCTAATGAAAAACTGTTTTTT	CASSHRVQANEKLFF
TRBV5-1	TRBJ2-5	NA	NA	TGCGCCAGCAGCCGGGTGAGGGAACAAGAGACCCAGTACTTC	CASSRVREQETQYF
TRBV5-4	TRBJ2-1	TRBD1	NA	TGTGCCAGCAGCGGGTCCCGACAGGGGGAATCCTACAATGAGCAGTTCTTC	CASSGSRQGESYNEQFF
TRBV4-1	TRBJ2-2	TRBD2	NA	TGCGCCAGCAGCCAAGATAGGGGGACTAGCGAGGACACCGGGGAGCTGTTTTTT	CASSQDRGTSEDTGELFF
TRBV27	TRBJ1-1	NA	NA	TGTGCCAGCAGTTCTTTGGGGAAGGGGAGCGGTGAAGCTTTCTTT	CASSSLGKGSGEAFF
TRBV14	TRBJ2-7	TRBD2	NA	TGTGCCAGCAGCCAAGGATGGGGAGGGGTAAACGAGCAGTACTTC	CASSQGWGGVNEQYF
TRBV30	TRBJ1-4	NA	NA	TGTGCCTGGGATCGAGGGTATAATGAAAAACTGTTTTTT	CAWDRGYNEKLFF
TRBV30	TRBJ2-2	NA	few	TGTGCCTGGGGGGTACACTGTACCGGGGAGCTGTTTTTT	CAWGVHCTGELFF
TRBV7-2	TRBJ1-1	NA	NA	TGTGCCAGCAGCTTATCAGGCGGAAACACTGAAGCTTTCTTT	CASSLSGGNTEAFF
TRBV14	TRBJ2-1	TRBD2	NA	TGTGCCAGCAGCCAATTTAGCGGGAGGGAGAATGAGCAGTTCTTC	CASSQFSGRENEQFF
TRBV21-1	TRBJ1-1	NA	NA	TGTGCCAGCAGCAAAGATTGGGGACCTGACAGGGATAGAGCTGAAGCTTTCTTT	CASSKDWGPDRDRAEAFF
TRBV28	TRBJ2-7	TRBD1	NA	TGTGCCAGCAGTACGACAGGGGTCTCCTACGAGCAGTACTTC	CASSTTGVSYEQYF
TRBV6-5	TRBJ1-2	TRBD1	NA	TGTGCCAGCAGTTACCGGGACAGAATACGCTACACCTTC	CASSYRDRIRYTF
TRBV4-2	TRBJ1-1	NA	few	TGTGCCAGCAGCCAAGCCGCAGTGAGGAACACTGAAGCTTTCTTT	CASSQAAVRNTEAFF
TRBV19	TRBJ1-5	NA	few	TGTGCCAGTGGGGACTATAGCAATCAGCCCCAGCATTTT	CASGDYSNQPQHF
TRBV4-1	TRBJ2-4	NA	NA	TGCGCCAGCAGCCTAACGGGACTGCTAAACATTCAGTACTTC	CASSLTGLLNIQYF
TRBV30	TRBJ1-1	NA	NA	TGTGCCTGGGGGCGTGGGAAGAACACTGAAGCTTTCTTT	CAWGRGKNTEAFF
TRBV7-9	TRBJ1-1	NA	NA	TGTGCCAGCAGCGCGGGGAACACTGAAGCTTTCTTT	CASSAGNTEAFF
TRBV7-9	TRBJ1-1	TRBD1	NA	TGTGCCAGCAGCCCCCGACAGGGCACTGAAGCTTTCTTT	CASSPRQGTEAFF
TRBV13	TRBJ1-1	NA	NA	TGTGCCAGCAGCTTGAGGCAGACTGAAGCTTTCTTT	CASSLRQTEAFF
TRBV10-2	TRBJ1-1	NA	NA	TGCGCCAGCAGTGAGCGGCAGCCAAACACTGAAGCTTTCTTT	CASSERQPNTEAFF
TRBV28	TRBJ1-5	TRBD1	NA	TGTGCCAGCAGTCGAGGGGGCGCGGTTCTGCCCCAGCATTTT	CASSRGGAVLPQHF
TRBV9	TRBJ2-7	TRBD2	once	TGTGCCAGCAGCGTAGGACTAGCGGCCACCTACGAGCAGTACTTC	CASSVGLAATYEQYF
TRBV7-9	TRBJ2-3	TRBD2	once	TGTGCCAGCAGCTGGAGACTAGCGGGGGGTTCGACAGATACGCAGTATTTT	CASSWRLAGGSTDTQYF
TRBV19	TRBJ1-1	TRBD1	NA	TGTGCCAGTAGTAGGGGGACAGCTAACACTGAAGCTTTCTTT	CASSRGTANTEAFF
TRBV9	TRBJ2-5	TRBD2	NA	TGTGCCAGCAGCGCAGGACAGGTGGGACTAGCGGGGGAGGAGACCCAGTACTTC	CASSAGQVGLAGEETQYF
TRBV7-9	TRBJ2-2	NA	once	TGTGCCAGCAGCTCCCCGGGGGGCCCCGGGGAGCTGTTTTTT	CASSSPGGPGELFF